This T cell receptor beta chain was sequenced in a study of cytomegalovirus exposure and HLA in healthy donors. The study ran its PCR with 60 Vbeta and 13 Jbeta primers. Sequencing was performed with immunoSEQ multiplex PCR; in TCRdb, only in-frame clones are kept and a portion is missing. This sample has some 140,000 clones, with approximately 72% found just once. General study findings and limits: Later on, an analysis showed TCR association rates differing by HLA locus, with DRB1 the most and HLA-C the fewest.

Comment on this clone: Its antigen is still unknown.

This sequence originates from a young man in good health and CMV-seronegative. The sequencing sample was made of PBMCs.

The CDR3 loop reads CASSQLAGGVYNEQFF. In DNA, the CDR3 is TGTGCCAGCAGCCAATTAGCGGGGGGGGTGTACAATGAGCAGTTCTTC. The chain employs TRBV4-2 and TRBJ2-1, with TRBD2 identical over 11 bases. V lost 2 bases to trimming and J lost 4 bases; unmatched junction nucleotides: 4. The CDR3 is 16 amino acids. In germline, CDR1 is LGHNA, CDR2 YNFKEQ.